Following are 4 T cell receptor beta chains from one sample sequenced in a study of shared clonotypes between healthy human individuals. Sequencing used immunoSEQ multiplex PCR; TCRdb keeps in-frame clones, though not all of them. This table holds 2,500,000 or so clones, 80% to 95% found once. Sequencing was done on a sample of naive CD4+ T cells from PBMCs. Subset denoted: CD45RA+ positively selected. The receptors come from a man aged 18 to 30 in good health. Some clones in this sample may be carry-over from other donors' samples.

The genes are TRBV7-9 and TRBJ1-1, with TRBD1 identical over 11 bases. Germline V lookup: CDR1 SEHNR, CDR2 FQNEAQ (reference sequence). The CDR3 has 16 amino acids. The trim removed 6 bases at V and 0 bases at J, leaving 6 bases unmatched. The CDR3 bases are TGTGCCAGCAGTAAGGGGACAGGGGGTATGAACACTGAAGCTTTCTTT. Translation gives CASSKGTGGMNTEAFF.

V and J are TRBV10-3 and TRBJ2-5, with 9 bases that match TRBD1. The CDR3 is made up of 16 amino acids. CDR1 ENHRY and CDR2 SYGVKD come from the germline V gene. V was pared by 3 bases and J by 5 bases, with 10 bases of the junction left unmatched. Written as DNA, the CDR3 is TGTGCCATCAGTGAAACGCCCGGACAGGGGAAGGAGACCCAGTACTTC. Protein: CAISETPGQGKETQYF.

The rearrangement joins TRBV5-1 to TRBJ2-7; either TRBD1 or TRBD2 may supply D (5 bases each). The CDR3 runs to 13 residues. The germline V gene has CDR1 SGHRS and CDR2 YFSETQ. Trimming cost V 3 bases and J 7 bases, with 14 bases left between them. The CDR3 protein is CASSSTGPWEQYF. The CDR3 coding sequence is TGCGCCAGCAGCTCAACGGGACCGTGGGAGCAGTACTTC. The entire variable domain, with the rest obtained from reference TRBV5-1 and TRBJ2-7, is as follows: KAGVTQTPRYLIKTRGQQVTLSCSPISGHRSVSWYQQTPGQGLQFLFEYFSETQRNKGNFPGRFSGRQFSNSRSEMNVSTLELGDSALYLCASSSTGPWEQYFGPGTRLTVT.

The V and J genes are TRBV7-3 and TRBJ2-7, with no clear D. The CDR3 totals 14 residues. The V end lost 2 bases, the J end lost 1 base, and 9 bases lay between the germline ends. The germline V gene encodes CDR1 SGHTA and CDR2 FQGTGA. CDR3 loop: CASSLGARSYEQYF. DNA of the CDR3: TGTGCCAGCAGCTTAGGAGCCCGATCCTACGAGCAGTACTTC.